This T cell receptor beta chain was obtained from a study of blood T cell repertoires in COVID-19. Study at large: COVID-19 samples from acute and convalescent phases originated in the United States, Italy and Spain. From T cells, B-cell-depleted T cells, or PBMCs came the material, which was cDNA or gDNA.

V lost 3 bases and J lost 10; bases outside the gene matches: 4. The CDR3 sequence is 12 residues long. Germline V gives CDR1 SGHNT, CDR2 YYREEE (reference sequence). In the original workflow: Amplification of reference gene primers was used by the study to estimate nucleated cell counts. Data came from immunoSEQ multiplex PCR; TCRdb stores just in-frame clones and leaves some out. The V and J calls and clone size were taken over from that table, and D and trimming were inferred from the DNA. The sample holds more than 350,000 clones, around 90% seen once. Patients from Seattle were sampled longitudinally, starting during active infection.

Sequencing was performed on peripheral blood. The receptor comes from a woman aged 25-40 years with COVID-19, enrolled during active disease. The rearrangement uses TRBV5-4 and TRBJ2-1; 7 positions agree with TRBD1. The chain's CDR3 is CASSWDSNEQFF. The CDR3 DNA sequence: TGTGCCAGCAGCTGGGACAGCAACGAGCAGTTCTTC.